A single T cell receptor beta chain is shown here with its context. The target antigen is unknown. This sample is part of a study of vaccination effects on CD4 cells after COVID-19. Across the whole study: Researchers reported culturing approximately 1.8 million PBMC in each well, adding 9 to 10 IU/ml IL-2 and approximately 10 ug/ml peptides. General observations from the study: Convalescent patients numbered few in the study; early post-infection timepoints were missing entirely.

Profiling relied on immunoSEQ multiplex PCR, and the TCRdb table lists in-frame clones only, not all of them. This sample has 70,000 or so clones, with 77% found just once. The culture ran for approximately 10 days, and then CD4+ T cells were isolated. Absence of prior SARS-CoV-2 infection characterized the vaccine recipients, who showed negative nucleocapsid antibodies. The authors replaced half the medium with IL-2 medium on days 3 and 7. V shed 2 bases and J shed 3 bases, with 10 bases lying between them. Germline CDR1 and CDR2: KGHSH and LQKENI. The CDR3 loop spans 15 amino acids. V is TRBV18 and J is TRBJ2-2, with D unclear. The sequence came from a human donor who received a COVID-19 vaccine. The sample here was CD4+ T cells from PBMCs cultured without peptide, taken before COVID-19 vaccination. The CDR3 bases are TGTGCCAGCTCACCAAGTAGTTTTTACACCGGGGAGCTGTTTTTT. It yields the protein CASSPSSFYTGELFF.